Each of the 12 T cell receptor beta chains below was sequenced from the same sample in a study of cytomegalovirus exposure and HLA in healthy donors. Sequencing used immunoSEQ multiplex PCR; TCRdb keeps in-frame clones, though not all of them. This repertoire shows approximately 230,000 clones, less than 90% found once; its top ten account for around 11%. The sequencing input was PBMCs. All receptors come from a man aged 18 to 35 in good health and CMV-seropositive.

The CDR3: CASSHGTSTNEKLFF. CDR3 in DNA: TGTGCCAGCAGCCATGGGACTTCGACTAATGAAAAACTGTTTTTT. V gene TRBV14 combines with J gene TRBJ1-4; D perhaps matches TRBD1 (5 bases). The ends were cut back, 3 bases at V and 2 bases at J, with 10 bases in the middle. CDR3 length: 15 amino acids. Germline values: CDR1 SGHDN, CDR2 FVKESK. The complete variable domain, with remaining parts taken from reference TRBV14 and TRBJ1-4, reads EAGVTQFPSHSVIEKGQTVTLRCDPISGHDNLYWYRRVMGKEIKFLLHFVKESKQDESGMPNNRFLAERTGGTYSTLKVQPAELEDSGVYFCASSHGTSTNEKLFFGSGTQLSVL.

J is TRBJ2-3 and V is TRBV6-5, with 8 nucleotides matching TRBD1. From germline, CDR1 is MNHEY and CDR2 SVGAGI. This CDR3 has 15 amino acids. The trim removed 6 bases at V and 6 bases at J, leaving 11 bases unmatched. CDR3 residues: CASRKGQGQRDTQYF. The DNA of the CDR3 is TGTGCCAGCAGGAAAGGACAGGGTCAGAGGGATACGCAGTATTTT.

V gene TRBV19 combines with J gene TRBJ1-5; D not resolved. The CDR3 spans 14 residues. The V end lost 4 bases, the J end lost 0 bases, and 7 bases lay between the germline ends. The germline gives CDR1 LNHDA, CDR2 SQIVND (reference sequence). DNA of the CDR3: TGTGCCAGTAGTAAACGGGATAGCAATCAGCCCCAGCATTTT. Translated: CASSKRDSNQPQHF.

This chain joins TRBV7-9 and TRBJ2-2; tentatively, D is TRBD2 (5 bases). The CDR3 runs 14 residues. Germline CDR1 is SEHNR and CDR2 is FQNEAQ (reference sequence). Trimming shortened V by 5 bases and J by 4 bases, and 11 bases separated the two germline ends. Here the CDR3 reads CASSHRGGTGELFF. DNA of the CDR3: TGTGCCAGCAGCCACCGTGGAGGCACCGGGGAGCTGTTTTTT.

The chain combines TRBV15 with TRBJ1-2; 8 bases match TRBD1. The CDR3 has 16 amino acids. Germline CDR1 is LNHNV and CDR2 is YYDKDF (reference sequence). V was pared by 6 bases and J by 2 bases, with 11 bases of the junction left unmatched. The CDR3 DNA follows: TGTGCCACCAGTCGGAGGACAGGGAGGGGGAACTATGGCTACACCTTC. Amino acid sequence: CATSRRTGRGNYGYTF. The variable domain in full, with the rest retrieved from reference TRBV15 and TRBJ1-2, is DAMVIQNPRYQVTQFGKPVTLSCSQTLNHNVMYWYQQKSSQAPKLLFHYYDKDFNNEADTPDNFQSRRPNTSFCFLDIRSPGLGDTAMYLCATSRRTGRGNYGYTFGSGTRLTVV.

The chain is built from TRBV5-1 and TRBJ1-4; D call uncertain. Per germline, CDR1 SGHRS and CDR2 YFSETQ. The CDR3 has 14 residues. V was trimmed by 6 bases and J by 2 bases, leaving 11 bases between them. The CDR3 protein is CASTLGSTNEKLFF. CDR3 DNA sequence: TGCGCCAGCACCCTGGGGAGTACTAATGAAAAACTGTTTTTT.

The chain carries TRBV6-1 and TRBJ1-2, with D possibly matching TRBD1 (5 bases). This CDR3 contains 15 residues. V was cut by 2 bases and J by 5 bases, with 15 bases left in between. Germline CDR1 is MNHNS and CDR2 is SASEGT. CDR3 amino acids: CASSENGGAAYGYTF. The CDR3 DNA sequence: TGTGCCAGCAGTGAAAACGGAGGGGCGGCTTATGGCTACACCTTC.

The CDR3 spells CSARDKREQYF. The CDR3 nucleotides are TGCAGTGCTAGAGATAAGAGGGAGCAGTACTTC. This chain uses TRBV20-1 with TRBJ2-7; no definite D call. The germline V gene encodes CDR1 DFQATT and CDR2 SNEGSKA (reference sequence). The length of the CDR3 is 11 residues. V lost 0 bases and J lost 7, with 7 bases in between.

The chain is built from TRBV11-3 and TRBJ2-1; 12 bases are a match to TRBD2. V was pared by 4 bases and J by 8 bases, with 6 bases of the junction left unmatched. From germline, CDR1 is SGHNT and CDR2 YENEEA. The CDR3 spans 15 residues. In DNA form, the CDR3 reads TGTGCCAGCAGCTCCCCCACTAGCGGGAGGCATGAGCAGTTCTTC. Its translation: CASSSPTSGRHEQFF.

This chain connects TRBV28 to TRBJ2-5; TRBD2 is a possible D gene (6 bases). V lost 3 bases and J 0 bases, leaving 8 bases between the germline ends. Germline lookup yields CDR1 MDHEN and CDR2 SYDVKM. This CDR3 is 14 amino acids long. The CDR3 sequence is CASSFRDYQETQYF. In DNA, the CDR3 is TGTGCCAGCAGTTTCAGGGACTACCAAGAGACCCAGTACTTC. Using reference TRBV28 and TRBJ2-5 for the parts outside the CDR3, the full variable domain is DVKVTQSSRYLVKRTGEKVFLECVQDMDHENMFWYRQDPGLGLRLIYFSYDVKMKEKGDIPEGYSVSREKKERFSLILESASTNQTSMYLCASSFRDYQETQYFGPGTRLLVL.

This chain uses TRBV5-1 with TRBJ2-7, with no clear D. From germline, CDR1 is SGHRS and CDR2 YFSETQ. The CDR3 consists of 14 residues. Between the trimmed V and J ends, which lost 0 bases and 0 bases, there was a span of 7 bases. CDR3 protein: CASSLGISSYEQYF. As DNA, the CDR3 is TGCGCCAGCAGCTTGGGGATTAGCTCCTACGAGCAGTACTTC. The whole variable domain, remainder taken from reference TRBV5-1 and TRBJ2-7, is KAGVTQTPRYLIKTRGQQVTLSCSPISGHRSVSWYQQTPGQGLQFLFEYFSETQRNKGNFPGRFSGRQFSNSRSEMNVSTLELGDSALYLCASSLGISSYEQYFGPGTRLTVT.

CDR3 coding DNA: TGTGCCAGCAGTTACTCGAGAGACAACACTGAAGCTTTCTTT. Translating it yields CASSYSRDNTEAFF. The genes are TRBV6-5 and TRBJ1-1; D is uncertain. This CDR3 spans 14 amino acids. Trimming shortened V by 0 bases and J by 2 bases, and 7 bases separated the two germline ends. Germline CDR1 reads MNHEY; CDR2 reads SVGAGI.